The sequence of this T cell receptor (beta chain) was determined in a study of spatial heterogeneity in lung cancer. Study overall: Sequencing consistently turned up more beta-chain sequences than alpha-chain sequences. Study observations and caveats: The appearance of ubiquitous expanded tumor TCRs in blood was greater at resection than follow-up.

This clonotype was recorded many times. The antigen is unknown. Germline V CDR1 and CDR2: MNHNY, SVGAGI (reference sequence). CDR3 length: 10 amino acids. Trimming stripped 8 bases from V and 11 bases from J, with 9 bases between. Time point given: sample taken at primary tumor resection. The authors sequenced whole RNA from tumor, nontumor lung or frozen PBMC without sorting. The donors were about 72 patients with non-small cell lung cancer that was early-stage and untreated. The library protocol tagged each TCR cDNA with a unique molecular identifier. Each CDR3 protein is one row after TCRdb ran MiXCR on the 5' RACE reads. The data hold fewer than 40,000 distinct CDR3 sequences, with 6.5% to 8.5% observed a single time.

Material: PBMCs, obtained at surgery. The chain recombines TRBV6-6 with TRBJ1-4, with D maybe TRBD1 (5 bases). The sequence came from a male donor with early-stage non-small cell lung cancer. CDR3 amino acids: CASSGRKLFF. CDR3 bases: TGTGCCAGCTCAGGGAGGAAACTGTTTTTT.